This T cell receptor (beta chain) was observed in a study of blood T cells in healthy people across ages. Drawing of peripheral blood yielded about 9.8 milliliters from each donor. No fewer than 5.5 micrograms of total RNA were isolated from every sample. For the second PCR, which ran for roughly 6 to 11 cycles, a sample-barcoded 5' primer and a J-beta primer mix were used. With 12 random nucleotides, a template-switch adaptor tagged each individual cDNA molecule. Using its own MiXCR run on the 5' RACE reads, TCRdb lists one record per CDR3 protein. In the table there are over a million distinct CDR3 sequences, roughly 40% of which are singletons. There are 14 residues in the CDR3. Deletions cut 1 base from V and 1 base from J, with 7 bases between. Germline CDR1 is ENHRY and CDR2 is SYGVKD.

The sample consisted of blood. The chain has TRBV10-3 and TRBJ1-1; no firm D call. The origin of this receptor is a young woman in good health. The CDR3 region is CAISEFVENTEAFF. The DNA for the CDR3 is TGTGCCATCAGTGAGTTTGTCGAGAACACTGAAGCTTTCTTT.